The next 25 T cell receptor beta chains were all read from a single sample in a study of T cells in women clearing cervical HPV infection. Repertoires were generated with immunoSEQ multiplex PCR, while TCRdb's copy carries only in-frame clones and drops some. The record lists under 35,000 clones, of which the ten most abundant hold about 3.5%. The specimen sequenced was blood buffy coat. Source of these receptors: a woman between 18 and 70 years old with a cervical HPV16 infection that either progressed to CIN3+ or cleared (not recorded which).

Concerning this clone: From the germline J gene comes the end of the CDR3, since the read stops 3 residues before it. The chain employs TRBV5-1 and TRBJ2-4; a weak D match, TRBD2 (6 bases). The V gene lost 4 bases and the J gene lost 8 bases, with 19 bases spanning the gap. The CDR3 has 15 amino acids. CDR1 is SGHRS and CDR2 is YFSETQ in the germline V gene. The CDR3 bases that were read are TGCGCCAGCAGCCCGTATAATGGGGGGTCGGACATT. It is translated as CASSPYNGGSDI. The CDR3 in its entirety is CASSPYNGGSDIQYF.

Notes on this clone: The read is 3 residues too short to cover the CDR3 end, so that end is filled in from the germline J gene. The gene calls are TRBV18 and TRBJ1-5, with TRBD1 identical over 9 bases. Per the germline V gene, CDR1 is KGHSH and CDR2 is LQKENI. Trimming cost V 6 bases and J 7 bases; bases outside gene matches: 4. This CDR3 region has 13 residues. CDR3 DNA, as far as it was read: TGTGCCAGCTCGCTCGGACAGGGGCAGCCC. Translated: CASSLGQGQP. The CDR3, in full, reads CASSLGQGQPQHF.

The sequenced CDR3 bases are TGTGCCAGTAGTATGGCGGGGGACAGGACATCCTACGAG. Translating gives CASSMAGDRTSYE. The CDR3 as a whole reads CASSMAGDRTSYEQYF. J is TRBJ2-7 and V is TRBV19, with a possible D match to TRBD1 (8 bases). The observed sequence ends 3 residues before the CDR3 terminus, with the missing tail filled in from the germline J gene. The germline CDR1 and CDR2 sequences are LNHDA and SQIVND (reference sequence). The CDR3 loop spans 16 amino acids. Trimming shortened V by 3 bases and J by 1 base, and 16 bases separated the two germline ends.

Concerning this clone: The read finishes 3 residues shy of the CDR3 end, and the germline J gene is used to complete it. V is TRBV5-4 and J is TRBJ2-4; D might be TRBD1 or TRBD2, each matching 6 bases. The CDR3 sequence is 15 residues long. The germline gives CDR1 SGHNT, CDR2 YYREEE (reference sequence). Trimming left V 4 bases short and J 6 bases short, with 17 bases between. Partial CDR3 DNA: TGTGCCAGCAGCCAGGGAGGAACAGGGAGAAACATT. It codes for CASSQGGTGRNI. The full CDR3 protein is CASSQGGTGRNIQYF.

A word on this clone: Read data end 3 residues before the CDR3 end; the end is taken from the germline J gene. This chain joins TRBV7-9 and TRBJ2-5; the D gene is possibly TRBD2 (5 bases). Germline V gives CDR1 SEHNR, CDR2 FQNEAQ (reference sequence). The CDR3 sequence is 14 residues long. Between the trimmed V and J ends, which lost 1 base and 7 bases, there was a span of 13 bases. CDR3 sequence reads: CASSLESGRGTQYF. The covered CDR3 bases are TGTGCCAGCAGCTTAGAGTCGGGGAGAGGGACC.

Points on this clone: The read ends 3 residues before the CDR3 terminus; that terminus is restored from the germline J gene. The chain links TRBV6-2 or TRBV6-3 to TRBJ1-1; TRBD1 matches 9 bases. The germline CDR1 and CDR2 sequences are MNHEY and SVGEGT. The V and J ends lost 4 bases and 5 bases, in that order; junction bases with no gene match: 5. The CDR3 is made up of 14 amino acids. The covered CDR3 bases are TGTGCCAGCAGTTCCAACAGGGGGCTGACTGAA. It is translated as CASSSNRGLTE. The entire CDR3 reads CASSSNRGLTEAFF.

About this clone: The read comes to an end 3 residues before the CDR3 does, leaving the germline J gene to fill in the end. V and J are TRBV20-1 and TRBJ1-2, with TRBD1 identical over 10 bases. The length of the CDR3 is 15 residues. Germline V lookup: CDR1 DFQATT, CDR2 SNEGSKA (reference sequence). The J segment lost 6 bases and the V segment lost 5 bases, leaving 12 bases of the junction unmatched. This CDR3 is CSAGRTGTGADGYTF. Partial CDR3 DNA: TGCAGTGCTGGACGAACCGGGACAGGGGCTGATGGC.

Note on this clone: The read stops 3 residues short of the end of the CDR3; the missing end is completed from the germline J gene. The chain joins TRBV2 to TRBJ2-7, with 7 bases identical to TRBD2. CDR1 and CDR2 (germline): SNHLY, FYNNEI. Losses at the gene ends were 8 bases for V and 6 bases for J; bases not matched to a gene: 7. CDR3 length equals 12 residues. The sequenced CDR3 bases are TGTGCCAGCTCTGGCGGGAGTACCGAG. Amino acids: CASSGGSTE. The whole CDR3 protein is CASSGGSTEQYF.

About this clone: The CDR3 is cut off 3 residues early in the read; its end comes from the germline J gene. V gene TRBV5-6 combines with J gene TRBJ2-5; D is perhaps TRBD2 (6 bases). Germline assignment: CDR1 SGHDT and CDR2 YYEEEE. CDR3 size: 14 residues. Trimming left V 4 bases short and J 0 bases short, with 10 bases between. The sequenced CDR3 bases are TGTGCCAGCAGCCCCGGGACTCACCAAGAGACC. Translated, it gives CASSPGTHQET. The entire CDR3 is CASSPGTHQETQYF.

Comment on this clone: The observed sequence ends 3 residues before the CDR3 terminus, with the missing tail filled in from the germline J gene. V usage is TRBV7-2 and J usage is TRBJ2-1; TRBD2 matches at 9 bases. Germline V CDR1 and CDR2: SGHTA, FQGNSA. The CDR3 contains 15 residues. V was pared by 3 bases and J by 2 bases, with 2 bases of the junction left unmatched. CDR3 bases read: TGTGCCAGCAGCTTGACTAGCGGACCCTACAATGAG. It encodes CASSLTSGPYNE. The entire CDR3 protein is CASSLTSGPYNEQFF. Using reference TRBV7-2 and TRBJ2-1 for the parts outside the CDR3, the full variable domain is GAGVSQSPSNKVTEKGKDVELRCDPISGHTALYWYRQSLGQGLEFLIYFQGNSAPDKSGLPSDRFSAERTGGSVSTLTIQRTQQEDSAVYLCASSLTSGPYNEQFFGPGTRLTVL.

Remarks on this clone: Coverage ceases 3 residues before the CDR3 finishes, and the germline J gene fills in the end. The chain is built from TRBV2 and TRBJ1-2; 8 bases are a match to TRBD1. CDR1 is SNHLY, CDR2 FYNNEI, per germline. The J segment lost 6 bases and the V segment lost 7 bases, leaving 13 bases of the junction unmatched. The CDR3 loop spans 15 amino acids. The covered CDR3 bases are TGTGCCAGCATCAAAGGGACAGGAAAACTACATGGC. It is translated as CASIKGTGKLHG. From start to end, the CDR3 is CASIKGTGKLHGYTF.

To note about this clone: The read ends 3 residues early relative to the CDR3; the germline J gene fills the gap. The rearrangement uses TRBV19 and TRBJ2-7, with D maybe TRBD2 (5 bases). The germline V gene encodes CDR1 LNHDA and CDR2 SQIVND (reference sequence). The CDR3 length is 9 residues. The V and J ends lost 9 bases and 5 bases respectively, with 5 bases between them. The covered CDR3 bases are TGTGCCAGACTAGACGAG. Protein: CARLDE. The whole CDR3 protein reads CARLDEQYF.

The covered CDR3 bases are TGTGCCAGCAGCTTAGAGACGGGGGATACG. Amino acids: CASSLETGDT. The entire CDR3 is CASSLETGDTQYF. This chain uses TRBV7-3 with TRBJ2-3; the D gene is possibly TRBD2 (5 bases). The missing CDR3 end, 3 residues past where the read stops, is filled in from the germline J gene. V was cut by 2 bases and J by 6 bases, with 9 bases left in between. Per the germline V gene, CDR1 is SGHTA and CDR2 is FQGTGA. The CDR3 runs to 13 residues. The entire variable domain, with the rest obtained from reference TRBV7-3 and TRBJ2-3, is as follows: GAGVSQTPSNKVTEKGKYVELRCDPISGHTALYWYRQSLGQGPEFLIYFQGTGAADDSGLPNDRFFAVRPEGSVSTLKIQRTERGDSAVYLCASSLETGDTQYFGPGTRLTVL.

Worth noting for this clone: The sequence runs out 3 residues before the end of the CDR3; the remainder is reconstructed from the germline J gene. The chain joins TRBV30 to TRBJ2-2, with 10 bases matching TRBD1. This CDR3 region has 20 residues. Per germline, CDR1 GTSNPN and CDR2 SVGIG (reference sequence). V was pared by 4 bases and J by 7 bases, with 24 bases of the junction left unmatched. Incomplete CDR3 DNA: TGTGCCTGGACACCGCGGAGCGGGCCCTGGACAGGGGGAAAGGGCGGGGAG. Protein sequence: CAWTPRSGPWTGGKGGE. The whole CDR3 is CAWTPRSGPWTGGKGGELFF.

Details on this clone: The DNA ends 3 residues before the CDR3 does, and the rest of the CDR3 is filled in from the germline J gene. The V call is TRBV7-6, the J call TRBJ2-1; 9 positions match TRBD2. V was pared by 7 bases and J by 5 bases, with 15 bases of the junction left unmatched. This CDR3 is 17 amino acids long. The germline gives CDR1 SGHVS, CDR2 FNYEAQ. CDR3 sequence reads: CASTTRASGDLNNEQFF. The CDR3 bases that were read are TGTGCCAGCACCACCCGGGCTAGCGGGGATCTGAACAATGAG.

Remarks on this clone: The CDR3 end falls 3 residues outside the read, so it is completed with the germline J gene. J is TRBJ2-2 and V is TRBV10-2, with TRBD2 matching 9 bases. Trimming took 6 bases from V and 4 from J; bases not matched to a gene: 6. Germline CDR1 reads WSHSY; CDR2 reads SAAADI. This CDR3 comprises 15 residues. CDR3 sequence: CASRLAGASTGELFF. Partial CDR3 DNA: TGCGCCAGCAGATTAGCGGGAGCTAGCACCGGGGAG.

About this clone itself: The read terminates 3 residues before the CDR3 end, so the remaining end is supplied by the germline J gene. The rearrangement uses TRBV7-8 and TRBJ2-1, with no clear D. Germline-derived CDR1 and CDR2 are SGHVS and FQNEAQ. The CDR3 is 15 residues long. With 4 bases removed from V and 0 bases from J, the gap between germline ends came to 10 bases. The sequenced part of the CDR3 DNA is TGTGCCAGCAGCTCAGCGCTAAGCTCCTACAATGAG. Encoded protein: CASSSALSSYNE. The full CDR3 protein reads CASSSALSSYNEQFF.

To note about this clone: Read coverage stops 3 residues before the CDR3 terminus; the germline J gene supplies the remainder. The V and J genes are TRBV6-4 and TRBJ2-2; no definite D call. V was shortened by 5 bases and J by 5 bases, with 9 bases between the two germline ends. Germline loops: CDR1 MRHNA, CDR2 SNTAGT. CDR3 length equals 13 residues. The DNA read from the CDR3 is TGTGCCAGCAGTCTACAGATTACCGGGGAG. Its protein is CASSLQITGE. The CDR3 in full is CASSLQITGELFF.

Regarding this clone: The read is 3 residues too short to cover the CDR3 end, so that end is filled in from the germline J gene. J is TRBJ1-1 and V is TRBV20-1; D may be TRBD1 (5 bases). With 3 bases removed from V and 0 bases from J, the gap between germline ends came to 11 bases. This CDR3 is built from 14 residues. CDR1 is DFQATT, CDR2 SNEGSKA, per germline (reference sequence). Incomplete CDR3 DNA: TGCAGTGCTAGGAGGGGAGGCATGAACACTGAA. This sequence encodes CSARRGGMNTE. The CDR3, in full, reads CSARRGGMNTEAFF.

In the case of this clone: The read ends 3 residues before the CDR3 terminus; that terminus is restored from the germline J gene. V is TRBV19 and J is TRBJ1-6, with D possibly being TRBD1 (6 bases). Germline CDR1 LNHDA, CDR2 SQIVND (reference sequence). The V gene lost 7 bases and the J gene lost 5 bases, with 9 bases spanning the gap. This CDR3 contains 13 residues. The CDR3 spells CASTSGDNSPLHF. CDR3 DNA (partial): TGTGCCAGTACATCAGGGGATAATTCACCC. Supplemented by reference TRBV19 and TRBJ1-6, the full variable domain reads DGGITQSPKYLFRKEGQNVTLSCEQNLNHDAMYWYRQDPGQGLRLIYYSQIVNDFQKGDIAEGYSVSREKKESFPLTVTSAQKNPTAFYLCASTSGDNSPLHFGNGTRLTVT.

With respect to this clone: Sequencing ends 3 residues short of the CDR3 end; the germline J gene provides the rest. The chain joins TRBV18 to TRBJ1-2; 9 bases match TRBD1. CDR1 KGHSH and CDR2 LQKENI come from the germline V gene. The CDR3 length is 16 residues. CDR3 amino acids: CASSRSGTGISYDYTF. The sequenced CDR3 bases are TGTGCCAGCTCACGATCCGGGACAGGGATATCATACGAC.

In the case of this clone: The read ends 3 residues early relative to the CDR3; the germline J gene fills the gap. This chain uses TRBV20-1 with TRBJ2-5, with 8 bases identical to TRBD2. The V gene end was trimmed by 6 bases and the J gene end by 4 bases; junction bases not matched to a gene: 10. Germline CDR1 and CDR2: DFQATT and SNEGSKA (reference sequence). The CDR3 has 14 amino acids. The CDR3 bases that were read are TGCAGTGCCATTCCAGCGGGAGAGGGAGAGACC. It specifies CSAIPAGEGET. The CDR3 in full is CSAIPAGEGETQYF.

As for this clone: The read comes to an end 3 residues before the CDR3 does, leaving the germline J gene to fill in the end. This chain connects TRBV5-5 to TRBJ2-1, with 7 bases lining up with TRBD2. The germline V gene has CDR1 SGHKS and CDR2 YYEKEE (reference sequence). The CDR3 runs 14 residues. J gave up 8 bases and V 3 bases, and 8 bases lay outside the gene matches. CDR3 sequence reads: CASSSQTSIDEQFF. CDR3 DNA, as far as it was read: TGTGCCAGCAGCTCCCAGACTAGCATCGATGAG.

Notes on this clone: The read ends 3 residues before the CDR3 terminus; that terminus is restored from the germline J gene. V usage is TRBV19 and J usage is TRBJ1-6; D ambiguous. The V end was cut by 3 bases, the J end by 6 bases, with 12 bases between. CDR3 length: 15 amino acids. In germline, CDR1 is LNHDA, CDR2 SQIVND (reference sequence). CDR3 DNA (partial): TGTGCCAGTAGTATGCGGGAACTATCTAATTCACCC. Its protein is CASSMRELSNSP. The CDR3 reads in full as CASSMRELSNSPLHF.

On this clone itself: The missing CDR3 end, 3 residues past where the read stops, is filled in from the germline J gene. The chain has TRBV2 and TRBJ2-6, with 7 bases aligning to TRBD2. Germline V gene lookup returns CDR1 SNHLY and CDR2 FYNNEI. This CDR3 region has 15 residues. V was pared by 4 bases and J by 3 bases, with 3 bases of the junction left unmatched. CDR3 region: CASSAGGNGANVLTF. The sequenced part of the CDR3 DNA is TGTGCCAGCAGTGCCGGGGGGAATGGGGCCAACGTC.